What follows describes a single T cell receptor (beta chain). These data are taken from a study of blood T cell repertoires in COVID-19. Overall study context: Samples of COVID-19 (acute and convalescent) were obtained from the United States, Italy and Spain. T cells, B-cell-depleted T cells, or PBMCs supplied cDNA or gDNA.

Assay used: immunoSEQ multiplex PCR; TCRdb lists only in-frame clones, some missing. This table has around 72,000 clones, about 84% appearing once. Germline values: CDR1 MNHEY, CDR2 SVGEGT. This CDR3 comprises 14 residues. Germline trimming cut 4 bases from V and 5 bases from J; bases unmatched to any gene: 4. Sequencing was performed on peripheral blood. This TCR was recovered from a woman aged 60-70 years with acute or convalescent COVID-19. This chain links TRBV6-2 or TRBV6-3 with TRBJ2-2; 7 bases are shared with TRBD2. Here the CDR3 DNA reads TGTGCCAGCAGTTTGGCGGGAGTTACCGGGGAGCTGTTTTTT. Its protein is CASSLAGVTGELFF.